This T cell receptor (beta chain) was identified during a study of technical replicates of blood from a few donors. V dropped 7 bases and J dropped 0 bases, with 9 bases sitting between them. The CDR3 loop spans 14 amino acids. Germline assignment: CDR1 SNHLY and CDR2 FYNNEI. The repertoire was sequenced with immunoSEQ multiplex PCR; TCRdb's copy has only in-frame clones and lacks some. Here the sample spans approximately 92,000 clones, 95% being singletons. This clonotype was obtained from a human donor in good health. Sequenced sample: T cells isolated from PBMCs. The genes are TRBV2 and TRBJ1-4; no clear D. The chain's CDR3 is CASKSQTTNEKLFF. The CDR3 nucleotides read TGTGCCAGCAAGTCACAGACAACTAATGAAAAACTGTTTTTT.